This T cell receptor beta chain was identified in a study of shared clonotypes between healthy human individuals. As handled by the study authors: Junction-only sequences without quality scores came from ImmunoSEQ, so filtering differed. Clones were sequenced by immunoSEQ multiplex PCR, and TCRdb holds only the in-frame ones, with some missing. V and J calls plus clone size are reproduced from that table; the DNA served to infer D and trimming. The data contain a few million clones, 90% to 95% of them singletons. Concerning this clone: Its antigen is not identified. The sample has other DNA sequences that encode this CDR3 too.

There are 14 residues in the CDR3. Trimming stripped 0 bases from V and 0 bases from J, with 3 bases between. CDR1 is SGHRS, CDR2 YFSETQ, per germline. None of the donors, who were healthy HIV-negative adults, had recently had acute infections or vaccinations. Overall study results and limits: The genetic and exposure-history diversity represented was limited by few donors. A handful of donors shared approximately 5% of their naive CD4 clonotypes.

The source of this sequence is a man in his late teens or twenties in good health. Some clones in this sample may be carry-over from other donors' samples. V and J are TRBV5-1 and TRBJ2-2; the D is unclear. Sequenced sample: naive CD4+ T cells from PBMCs. Sample subset: CD45RA+ positively selected. The CDR3 DNA reads as TGCGCCAGCAGCTTGGCCCCGAACACCGGGGAGCTGTTTTTT. As protein: CASSLAPNTGELFF.